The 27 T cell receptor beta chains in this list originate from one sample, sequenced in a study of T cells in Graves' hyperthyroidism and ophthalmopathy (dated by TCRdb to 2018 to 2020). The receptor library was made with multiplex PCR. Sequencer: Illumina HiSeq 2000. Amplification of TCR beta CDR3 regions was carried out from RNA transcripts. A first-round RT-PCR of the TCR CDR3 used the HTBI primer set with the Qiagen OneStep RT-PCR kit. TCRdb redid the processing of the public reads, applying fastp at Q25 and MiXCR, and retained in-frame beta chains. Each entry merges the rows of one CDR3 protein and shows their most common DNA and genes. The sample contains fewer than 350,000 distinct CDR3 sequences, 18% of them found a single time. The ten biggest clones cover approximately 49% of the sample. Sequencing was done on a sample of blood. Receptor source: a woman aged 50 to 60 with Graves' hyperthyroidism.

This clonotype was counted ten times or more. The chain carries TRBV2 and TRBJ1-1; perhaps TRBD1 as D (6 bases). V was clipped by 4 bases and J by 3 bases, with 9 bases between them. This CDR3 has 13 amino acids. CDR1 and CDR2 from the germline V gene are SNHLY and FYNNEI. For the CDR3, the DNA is TGTGCCAGCAGTGCGACAGGCGACACTGAAGCTTTCTTT. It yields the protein CASSATGDTEAFF.

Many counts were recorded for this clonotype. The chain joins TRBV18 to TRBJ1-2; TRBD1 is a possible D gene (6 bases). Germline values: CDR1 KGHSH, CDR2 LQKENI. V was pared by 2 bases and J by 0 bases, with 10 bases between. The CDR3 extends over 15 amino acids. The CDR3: CASSPSTGSNYGYTF. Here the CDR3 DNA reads TGTGCCAGCTCACCAAGTACAGGGTCTAACTATGGCTACACCTTC.

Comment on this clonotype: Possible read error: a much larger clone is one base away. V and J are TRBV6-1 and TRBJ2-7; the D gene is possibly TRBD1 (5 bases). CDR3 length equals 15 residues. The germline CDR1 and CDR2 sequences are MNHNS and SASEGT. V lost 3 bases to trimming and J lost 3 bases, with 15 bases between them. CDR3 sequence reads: CASSDVQDTYYEQYF. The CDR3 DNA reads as TGTGCCAGCAGTGATGTTCAGGACACCTACTACGAGCAGTACTTC.

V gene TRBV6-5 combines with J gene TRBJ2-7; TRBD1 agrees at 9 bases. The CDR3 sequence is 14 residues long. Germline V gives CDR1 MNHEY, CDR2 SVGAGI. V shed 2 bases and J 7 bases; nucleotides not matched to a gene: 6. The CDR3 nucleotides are TGTGCCAGCAGTTACGGGACAGGGTTGAAGGAGCAGTACTTC. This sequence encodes CASSYGTGLKEQYF.

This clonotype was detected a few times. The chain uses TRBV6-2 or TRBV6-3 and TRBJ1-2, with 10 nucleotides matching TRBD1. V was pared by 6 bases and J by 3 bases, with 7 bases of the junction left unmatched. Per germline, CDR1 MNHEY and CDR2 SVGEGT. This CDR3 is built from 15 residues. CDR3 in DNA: TGTGCCAGCAGGGTCCGGGACAGGGGAGACTATGGCTACACCTTC. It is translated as CASRVRDRGDYGYTF.

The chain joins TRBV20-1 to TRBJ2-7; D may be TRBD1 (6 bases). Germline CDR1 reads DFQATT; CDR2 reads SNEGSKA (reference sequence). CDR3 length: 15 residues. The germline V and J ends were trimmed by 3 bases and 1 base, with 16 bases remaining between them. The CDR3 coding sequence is TGCAGTGCTAGCAGGGGAACTACCCCATCCTACGAGCAGTACTTC. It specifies CSASRGTTPSYEQYF.

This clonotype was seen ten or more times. The DNA for the CDR3 is TGCGCCAGCAGCTTGATGGAGGGAAGGGAATCACCCCTCCACTTT. As protein: CASSLMEGRESPLHF. The chain carries TRBV5-1 and TRBJ1-6; D call uncertain. With 1 base removed from V and 10 bases from J, the gap between germline ends came to 15 bases. The germline gives CDR1 SGHRS, CDR2 YFSETQ. This CDR3 is 15 amino acids long.

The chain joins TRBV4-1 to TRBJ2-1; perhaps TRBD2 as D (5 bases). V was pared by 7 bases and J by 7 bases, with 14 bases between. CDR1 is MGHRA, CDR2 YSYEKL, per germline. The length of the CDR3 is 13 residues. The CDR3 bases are TGCGCCAGCAAACGGACGGGGTTTAATGAGCAGTTCTTC. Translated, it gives CASKRTGFNEQFF.

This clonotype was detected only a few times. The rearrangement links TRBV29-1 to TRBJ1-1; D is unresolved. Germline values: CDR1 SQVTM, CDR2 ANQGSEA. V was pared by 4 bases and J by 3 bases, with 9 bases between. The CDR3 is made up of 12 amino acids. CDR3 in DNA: TGCAGCGTTGGTCATCGGGACACTGAAGCTTTCTTT. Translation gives CSVGHRDTEAFF.

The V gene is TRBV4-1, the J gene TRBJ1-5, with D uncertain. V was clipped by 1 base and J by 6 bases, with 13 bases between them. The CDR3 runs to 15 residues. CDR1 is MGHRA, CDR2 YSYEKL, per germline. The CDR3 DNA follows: TGCGCCAGCAGCCAAGTCGGGCGTTCGGTTCAGCCCCAGCATTTT. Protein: CASSQVGRSVQPQHF.

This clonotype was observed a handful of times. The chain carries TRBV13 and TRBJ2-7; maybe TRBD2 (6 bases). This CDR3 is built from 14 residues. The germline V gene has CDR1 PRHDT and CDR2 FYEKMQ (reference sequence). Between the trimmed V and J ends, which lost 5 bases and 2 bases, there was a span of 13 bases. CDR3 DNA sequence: TGTGCCAGCAGCCCAGGCGGGGCTACCTACGAGCAGTACTTC. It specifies CASSPGGATYEQYF.

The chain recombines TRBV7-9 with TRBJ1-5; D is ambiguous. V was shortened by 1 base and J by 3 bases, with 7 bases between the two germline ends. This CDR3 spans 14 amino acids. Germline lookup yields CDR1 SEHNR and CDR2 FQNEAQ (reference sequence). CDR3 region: CASSLVGANQPQHF. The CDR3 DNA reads TGTGCCAGCAGCTTAGTAGGCGCCAATCAGCCCCAGCATTTT.

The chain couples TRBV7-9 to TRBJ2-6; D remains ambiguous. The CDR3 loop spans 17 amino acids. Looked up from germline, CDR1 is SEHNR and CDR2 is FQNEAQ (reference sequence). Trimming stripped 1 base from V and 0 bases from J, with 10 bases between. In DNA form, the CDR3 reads TGTGCCAGCAGCTTAGGGGCAGCCTACTCTGGGGCCAACGTCCTGACTTTC. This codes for CASSLGAAYSGANVLTF.

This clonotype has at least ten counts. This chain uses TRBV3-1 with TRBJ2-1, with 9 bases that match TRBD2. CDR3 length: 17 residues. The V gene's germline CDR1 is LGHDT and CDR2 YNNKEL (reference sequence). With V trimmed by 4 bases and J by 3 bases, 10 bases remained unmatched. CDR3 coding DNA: TGTGCCAGCAGCCCCCTGGCCCCTAGCGGGATCTACAATGAGCAGTTCTTC. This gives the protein CASSPLAPSGIYNEQFF.

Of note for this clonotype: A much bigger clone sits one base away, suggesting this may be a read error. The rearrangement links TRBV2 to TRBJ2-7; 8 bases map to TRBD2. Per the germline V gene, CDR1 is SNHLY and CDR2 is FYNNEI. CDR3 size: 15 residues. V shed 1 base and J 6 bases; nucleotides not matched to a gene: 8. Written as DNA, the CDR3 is TGTGCCAGCAGTGAAGACGGGGGGGCTGAAAGCGAGCAGTACTTC. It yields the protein CASSEDGGAESEQYF. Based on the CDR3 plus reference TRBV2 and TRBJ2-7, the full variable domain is EPEVTQTPSHQVTQMGQEVILRCVPISNHLYFYWYRQILGQKVEFLVSFYNNEISEKSEIFDDQFSVERPDGSNFTLKIRSTKLEDSAMYFCASSEDGGAESEQYFGPGTRLTVT.

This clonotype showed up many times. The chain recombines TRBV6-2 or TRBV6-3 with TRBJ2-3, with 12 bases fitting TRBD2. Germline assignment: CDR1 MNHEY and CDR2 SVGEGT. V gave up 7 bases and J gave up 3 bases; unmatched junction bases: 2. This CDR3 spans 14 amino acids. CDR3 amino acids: CASIGLAGTDTQYF. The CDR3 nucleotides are TGTGCCAGCATTGGACTAGCGGGAACAGATACGCAGTATTTT.

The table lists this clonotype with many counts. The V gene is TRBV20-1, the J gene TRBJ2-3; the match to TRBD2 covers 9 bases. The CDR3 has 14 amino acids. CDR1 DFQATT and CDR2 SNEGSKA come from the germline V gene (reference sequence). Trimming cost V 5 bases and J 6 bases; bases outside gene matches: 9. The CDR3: CSAPGLARSDTQYF. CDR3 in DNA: TGCAGTGCTCCGGGACTAGCAAGAAGTGATACGCAGTATTTT.

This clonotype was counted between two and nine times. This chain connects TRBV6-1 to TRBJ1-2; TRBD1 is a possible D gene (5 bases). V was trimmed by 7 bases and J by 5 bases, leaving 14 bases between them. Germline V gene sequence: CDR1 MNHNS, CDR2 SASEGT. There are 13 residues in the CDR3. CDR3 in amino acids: CASMGPPRYGYTF. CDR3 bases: TGTGCCAGCATGGGACCCCCTCGTTATGGCTACACCTTC.

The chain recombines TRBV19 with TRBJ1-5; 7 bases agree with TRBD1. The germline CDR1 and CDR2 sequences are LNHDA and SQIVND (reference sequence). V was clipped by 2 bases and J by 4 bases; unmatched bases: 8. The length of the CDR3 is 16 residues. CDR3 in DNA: TGTGCCAGTAGTATAACAAGCCCAGGGGGTAATCAGCCCCAGCATTTT. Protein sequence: CASSITSPGGNQPQHF.

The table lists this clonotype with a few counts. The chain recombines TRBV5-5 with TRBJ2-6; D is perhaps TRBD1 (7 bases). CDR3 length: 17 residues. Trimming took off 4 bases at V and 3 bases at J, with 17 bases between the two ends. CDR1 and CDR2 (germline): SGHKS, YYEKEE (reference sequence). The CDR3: CASSMEGASDGANVLTF. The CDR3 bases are TGTGCCAGCAGCATGGAGGGGGCCTCGGATGGGGCCAACGTCCTGACTTTC.

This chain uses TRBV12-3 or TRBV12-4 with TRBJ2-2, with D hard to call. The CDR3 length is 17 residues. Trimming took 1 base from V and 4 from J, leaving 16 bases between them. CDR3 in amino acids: CASSLGRRPSGTGELFF. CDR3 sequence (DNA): TGTGCCAGCAGTTTAGGAAGGCGACCCTCGGGCACCGGGGAGCTGTTTTTT.

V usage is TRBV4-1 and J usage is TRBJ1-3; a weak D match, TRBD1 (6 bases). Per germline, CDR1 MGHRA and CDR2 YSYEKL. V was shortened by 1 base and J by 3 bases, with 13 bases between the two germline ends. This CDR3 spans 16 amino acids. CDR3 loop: CASSQGGAYFGNTIYF. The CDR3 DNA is TGCGCCAGCAGCCAAGGGGGGGCCTACTTTGGAAACACCATATATTTT.

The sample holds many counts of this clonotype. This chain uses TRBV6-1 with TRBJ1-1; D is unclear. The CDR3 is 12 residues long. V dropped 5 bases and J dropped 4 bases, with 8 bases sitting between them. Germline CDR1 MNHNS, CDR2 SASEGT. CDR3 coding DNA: TGTGCCAGCAGTACCAGACTCACTGAAGCTTTCTTT. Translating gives CASSTRLTEAFF.

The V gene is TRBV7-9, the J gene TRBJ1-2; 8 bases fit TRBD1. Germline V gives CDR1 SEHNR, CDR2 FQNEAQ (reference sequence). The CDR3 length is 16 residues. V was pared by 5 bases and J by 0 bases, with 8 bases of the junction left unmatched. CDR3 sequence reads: CASSGRGQEPNYGYTF. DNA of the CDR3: TGTGCCAGCAGCGGACGGGGACAGGAGCCTAACTATGGCTACACCTTC.

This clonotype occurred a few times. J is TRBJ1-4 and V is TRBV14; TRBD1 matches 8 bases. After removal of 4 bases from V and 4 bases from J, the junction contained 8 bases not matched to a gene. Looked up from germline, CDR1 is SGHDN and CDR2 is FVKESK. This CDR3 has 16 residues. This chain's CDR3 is CASSRVRQGINEKLFF. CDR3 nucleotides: TGTGCCAGCAGCCGCGTCAGACAGGGGATTAATGAAAAACTGTTTTTT.

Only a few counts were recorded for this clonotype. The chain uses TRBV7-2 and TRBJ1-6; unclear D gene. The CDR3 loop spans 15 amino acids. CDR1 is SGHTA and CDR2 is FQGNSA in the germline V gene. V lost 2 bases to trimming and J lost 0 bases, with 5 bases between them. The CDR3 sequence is CASSLTSSYNSPLHF. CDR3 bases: TGTGCCAGCAGCTTAACGAGCTCCTATAATTCACCCCTCCACTTT.

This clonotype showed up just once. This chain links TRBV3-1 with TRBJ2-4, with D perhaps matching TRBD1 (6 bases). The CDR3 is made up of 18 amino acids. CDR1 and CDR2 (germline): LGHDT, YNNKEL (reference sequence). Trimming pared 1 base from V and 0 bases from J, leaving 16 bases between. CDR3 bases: TGTGCCAGCAGCCAAGGTTCCGGACAGATACTAGCCAAAAACATTCAGTACTTC. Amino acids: CASSQGSGQILAKNIQYF.